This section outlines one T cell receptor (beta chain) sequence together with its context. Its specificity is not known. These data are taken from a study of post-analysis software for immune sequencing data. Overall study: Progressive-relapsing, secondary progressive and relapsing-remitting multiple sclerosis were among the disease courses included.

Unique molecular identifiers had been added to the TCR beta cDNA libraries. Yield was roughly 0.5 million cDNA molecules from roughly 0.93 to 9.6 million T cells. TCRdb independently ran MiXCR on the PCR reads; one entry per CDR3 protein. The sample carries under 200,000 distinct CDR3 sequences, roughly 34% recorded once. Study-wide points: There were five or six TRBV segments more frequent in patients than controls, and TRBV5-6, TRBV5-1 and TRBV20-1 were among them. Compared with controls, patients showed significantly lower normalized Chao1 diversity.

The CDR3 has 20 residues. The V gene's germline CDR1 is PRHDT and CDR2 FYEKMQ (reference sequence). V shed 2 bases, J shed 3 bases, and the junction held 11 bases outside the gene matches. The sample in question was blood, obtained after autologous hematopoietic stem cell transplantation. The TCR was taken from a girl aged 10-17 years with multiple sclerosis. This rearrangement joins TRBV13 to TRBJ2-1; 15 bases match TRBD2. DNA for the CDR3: TGTGCCAGCAGCTTATATTTACGGACTAGCGGGAGGGGGGGCTACAATGAGCAGTTCTTC. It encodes CASSLYLRTSGRGGYNEQFF.